This is a list of T cell receptor beta chains from one sample in a study of blood T cell repertoires in COVID-19. Profiling relied on immunoSEQ multiplex PCR, and the TCRdb table lists in-frame clones only, not all of them. The sample includes around 200,000 clones, around four fifths of them seen just once. The specimen was peripheral blood. The source of these receptors is a man in his forties with active or convalescent COVID-19. The CDR3 runs from the conserved cysteine through the conserved F or W. The order of the fields is V gene, clone size, CDR3 length, D gene, J gene, CDR3 protein, CDR3 DNA. D genes are given only for firm matches. The size field is filled for only some rows; it gives once, few, many or a size class.

TRBV28	-	16	-	TRBJ1-2	CASSLLRDTQNYGYTF	TGTGCCAGCAGTTTACTACGGGACACCCAGAACTATGGCTACACCTTC
TRBV4-1	-	16	TRBD2	TRBJ2-7	CASSQDMGLAGIEQYF	TGCGCCAGCAGCCAAGATATGGGACTAGCGGGGATCGAGCAGTACTTC
TRBV10-3	few	15	-	TRBJ1-5	CAIGPGVGEGQPQHF	TGTGCCATCGGACCGGGGGTCGGGGAGGGTCAGCCCCAGCATTTT
TRBV11-3	-	14	TRBD1	TRBJ1-6	CASSLLSGGSPLHF	TGTGCCAGCAGCTTGTTGTCAGGGGGTTCACCCCTCCACTTT
TRBV4-1	-	16	-	TRBJ1-5	CASSQEGQILGQPQHF	TGCGCCAGCAGCCAAGAAGGACAGATCCTCGGTCAGCCCCAGCATTTT
TRBV6-6	-	14	-	TRBJ2-5	CASRSPRYQETQYF	TGTGCCAGCAGGTCCCCCAGGTACCAAGAGACCCAGTACTTC
TRBV24-1	-	17	-	TRBJ1-5	CATSDLIEETNNQPQHF	TGTGCCACCAGTGATTTAATTGAGGAAACCAACAATCAGCCCCAGCATTTT
TRBV19	few	13	-	TRBJ1-4	CASNREPSKKLFF	TGTGCCAGTAACCGAGAGCCCTCCAAAAAACTGTTTTTT
TRBV11-3	few	16	TRBD2	TRBJ2-1	CASSPRLAGGVNEQFF	TGTGCCAGCAGCCCAAGACTAGCGGGAGGCGTAAATGAGCAGTTCTTC
TRBV19	-	16	TRBD1	TRBJ1-6	CASSPEGANYNSPLHF	TGTGCCAGTAGTCCGGAGGGGGCTAACTATAATTCACCCCTCCACTTT
TRBV18	-	16	TRBD1	TRBJ2-5	CASSPPIGQGEETQYF	TGTGCCAGCTCACCACCGATAGGACAGGGAGAAGAGACCCAGTACTTC
TRBV6-5	-	12	-	TRBJ2-7	CAIETPPYEQYF	TGTGCCATCGAGACACCACCTTACGAGCAGTACTTC
TRBV11-2	-	15	TRBD1	TRBJ2-5	CASSNLRQGIETQYF	TGTGCCAGCAGCAACCTAAGACAGGGAATAGAGACCCAGTACTTC
TRBV7-2	-	15	TRBD1	TRBJ1-6	CASSLGQGALSPLHF	TGTGCCAGCAGCTTAGGACAGGGGGCTTTGTCACCCCTCCACTTT
TRBV3-1/TRBV3-2	-	17	TRBD1	TRBJ1-4	CASSQDGGTGWGEKLFF	TGTGCCAGCAGCCAAGATGGTGGGACAGGGTGGGGTGAAAAACTGTTTTTT
TRBV5-4	-	15	TRBD1	TRBJ2-7	CASSEDRGRTYEQYF	TGTGCCAGCAGCGAGGACAGGGGGCGTACCTACGAGCAGTACTTC
TRBV10-3	-	12	TRBD1	TRBJ1-2	CAISRTGNGYTF	TGTGCCATCAGCCGGACAGGGAATGGCTACACCTTC
TRBV9	-	14	TRBD1	TRBJ1-6	CASSAGQGESPLHF	TGTGCCAGCAGCGCTGGACAGGGTGAATCACCCCTCCACTTT
TRBV4-1	-	14	-	TRBJ1-6	CASSQRGGYSPLHF	TGCGCCAGCAGCCAAAGGGGGGGGTATTCACCCCTCCACTTT
TRBV4-1	-	15	TRBD2	TRBJ2-7	CASSRTSGSGYEQYF	TGCGCCAGCAGCCGAACTAGCGGGAGCGGCTACGAGCAGTACTTC
TRBV5-1	-	14	-	TRBJ2-7	CATRTTITTYEQYF	TGCGCCACCCGAACAACTATCACCACCTACGAGCAGTACTTC
TRBV19	-	15	-	TRBJ1-2	CASRGGAAVAWGYTF	TGTGCCAGTAGGGGAGGGGCTGCCGTCGCTTGGGGCTACACCTTC
TRBV19	-	14	-	TRBJ2-7	CASSIRGSLSEQYF	TGTGCCAGTAGTATACGGGGAAGCCTTTCCGAGCAGTACTTC
TRBV18	few	16	-	TRBJ1-3	CASSPLQAGSGNTIYF	TGTGCCAGCTCACCACTCCAGGCCGGCTCTGGAAACACCATATATTTT
TRBV30	-	12	-	TRBJ1-1	CAWSVRGTEAFF	TGTGCCTGGAGCGTAAGGGGGACTGAAGCTTTCTTT
TRBV6-1	-	16	-	TRBJ1-6	CASSDLTPGGHSPLHF	TGTGCCAGCAGTGACTTGACTCCTGGGGGCCATTCACCCCTCCACTTT
TRBV4-1	-	12	-	TRBJ1-5	CASSQESQPPHF	TGCGCCAGCAGCCAAGAGTCACAGCCACCGCATTTT
TRBV5-1	-	14	-	TRBJ2-7	CASSPDWATYEQYF	TGCGCCAGCAGCCCGGATTGGGCGACCTACGAGCAGTACTTC
TRBV19	-	16	-	TRBJ2-2	CASSIRGGRESGELFF	TGTGCCAGTAGTATTCGGGGTGGTAGGGAATCCGGGGAGCTGTTTTTT
TRBV2	-	14	-	TRBJ1-3	CASSGNRDGNTIYF	TGTGCCAGCAGTGGAAACAGAGATGGAAACACCATATATTTT
TRBV7-6	-	16	-	TRBJ2-7	CASSLAGGGSVGEQYF	TGTGCCAGCAGCTTAGCCGGGGGCGGGAGCGTAGGTGAGCAGTACTTC
TRBV13	-	14	TRBD1	TRBJ1-2	CASSLGQGWRGYTF	TGTGCCAGCAGCCTGGGACAGGGATGGCGGGGCTACACCTTC
TRBV18	-	13	-	TRBJ2-1	CASSPHRDNEQFF	TGTGCCAGCTCACCTCACAGGGACAATGAGCAGTTCTTC
TRBV24-1	-	16	TRBD2	TRBJ2-3	CATSEPSGGLTDTQYF	TGTGCCACCAGTGAACCTAGCGGGGGCCTCACAGATACGCAGTATTTT
TRBV2	once	13	TRBD1	TRBJ1-2	CASSAETGDGYTF	TGTGCCAGCAGTGCGGAGACAGGGGACGGCTACACCTTC
TRBV4-1	-	15	TRBD1	TRBJ1-2	CASSQNLDRERGYTF	TGCGCCAGCAGCCAGAACTTGGACAGGGAACGTGGCTACACCTTC
TRBV19	few	15	TRBD1	TRBJ1-1	CASSIDSTGTEVAFF	TGTGCCAGTAGTATAGATTCAACCGGGACAGAAGTAGCTTTCTTT
TRBV18	once	15	TRBD1	TRBJ1-2	CASSPPGQGLTGYTF	TGTGCCAGCTCACCACCGGGACAGGGACTAACTGGCTACACCTTC
TRBV7-9	-	13	TRBD2	TRBJ2-2	CASGLAEVGELFF	TGTGCCAGCGGACTAGCGGAGGTCGGGGAGCTGTTTTTT
TRBV30	-	13	-	TRBJ1-2	CAWSRDRPYGYTF	TGTGCCTGGAGCAGAGACAGGCCTTATGGCTACACCTTC
TRBV7-4	-	22	-	TRBJ1-6	CASSNPIIPGVRGNFPNSPLHF	TGTGCCAGCAGCAACCCAATCATCCCAGGGGTAAGGGGTAACTTCCCCAATTCACCCCTCCACTTT
TRBV18	-	15	-	TRBJ1-1	CASSRETGLLAEAFF	TGTGCCAGCTCACGAGAGACAGGACTGTTGGCTGAAGCTTTCTTT
TRBV30	-	14	TRBD2	TRBJ2-4	CAWSGGLRTNIQYF	TGTGCCTGGAGTGGGGGACTACGCACGAACATTCAGTACTTC
TRBV5-1	-	14	-	TRBJ2-3	CASSSTDMIDTQYF	TGCGCCAGCAGCTCGACAGACATGATCGATACGCAGTATTTT
TRBV5-4	-	15	TRBD2	TRBJ2-1	CASSSLAGDYNEQFF	TGTGCCAGCAGCTCACTAGCGGGAGACTACAATGAGCAGTTCTTC
TRBV19	-	14	TRBD1	TRBJ1-5	CASSSQGVNQPQHF	TGTGCCAGTAGTAGTCAGGGGGTGAATCAGCCCCAGCATTTT
TRBV6-1	-	13	-	TRBJ1-1	CASSEAWNTEAFF	TGTGCCAGCAGTGAAGCCTGGAACACTGAAGCTTTCTTT
TRBV19	-	14	TRBD1	TRBJ2-2	CAGRTGTNTGELFF	TGTGCCGGGCGGACAGGGACGAACACCGGGGAGCTGTTTTTT